The 14 T cell receptor beta chains given below trace back to one sample, sequenced in a study of blood T cells in healthy people across ages. Through a sample-barcoded 5' primer and a J-beta primer mix, a second PCR was run for roughly 6 to 11 cycles. TCRdb reanalysed the 5' RACE reads using MiXCR and keeps one entry per CDR3 protein. The data show about 1.5 million distinct CDR3 sequences, around 40% seen once. The sample consisted of blood. All receptors come from a woman between 18 and 30 years old in good health.

The rearrangement links TRBV14 to TRBJ2-7; 9 bases line up with TRBD1. After removal of 4 bases from V and 6 bases from J, the junction contained 7 bases not matched to a gene. The CDR3 contains 14 residues. CDR1 SGHDN and CDR2 FVKESK come from the germline V gene. The CDR3 loop is CASSLGQGLCEQYF. As DNA, the CDR3 is TGTGCCAGCAGCCTGGGACAGGGACTTTGCGAGCAGTACTTC.

The sample holds a few counts of this clonotype. This sequence joins TRBV2 and TRBJ2-1; 12 bases agree with TRBD2. Germline CDR1 reads SNHLY; CDR2 reads FYNNEI. The V segment lost 6 bases and the J segment 0 bases; nucleotides outside the gene matches: 3. The CDR3 runs 16 residues. CDR3 in DNA: TGTGCCAGCAGCGGGACTAGCGGGCCCTCCTACAATGAGCAGTTCTTC. It codes for CASSGTSGPSYNEQFF. The full variable domain, completed using reference TRBV2 and TRBJ2-1, is EPEVTQTPSHQVTQMGQEVILRCVPISNHLYFYWYRQILGQKVEFLVSFYNNEISEKSEIFDDQFSVERPDGSNFTLKIRSTKLEDSAMYFCASSGTSGPSYNEQFFGPGTRLTVL.

A few counts support this clonotype. V and J are TRBV27 and TRBJ2-1; D is perhaps TRBD1 (6 bases). The CDR3 totals 17 residues. The germline CDR1 and CDR2 sequences are MNHEY and SMNVEV (reference sequence). V lost 0 bases to trimming and J lost 0 bases, with 12 bases between them. For the CDR3, the DNA is TGTGCCAGCAGTTTATCGTGGGGGCCAAGCTCCTACAATGAGCAGTTCTTC. Residues: CASSLSWGPSSYNEQFF.

This clonotype showed up just a few times. CDR3 region: CASSPGRRNQPQHF. The CDR3 coding sequence is TGTGCCAGCAGCCCGGGACGCCGCAATCAGCCCCAGCATTTT. V usage is TRBV6-6 and J usage is TRBJ1-5; tentative D call: TRBD1 (5 bases). The CDR3 length is 14 residues. Trimming took 6 bases from V and 2 from J, leaving 11 bases between them. The germline CDR1 and CDR2 sequences are MNHNY and SVGAGI (reference sequence).

The rearrangement joins TRBV29-1 to TRBJ2-4; D is perhaps TRBD1 or TRBD2 (5 bases each). The J call may be incorrect, as the DNA end agrees better with TRBJ2-7. The CDR3 is 15 amino acids. Per germline, CDR1 SQVTM and CDR2 ANQGSEA. The CDR3 region has the DNA TGCAGCGTGAGGGGACCGACAGCTCCTGTCTACGAGCAGTACTTC. Translated, it gives CSVRGPTAPVYEQYF.

The J gene is TRBJ2-1, the V gene TRBV6-5; 9 positions agree with TRBD2. The CDR3 extends over 12 amino acids. V lost 6 bases, J lost 12 bases, and 6 bases stayed unmatched. Germline CDR1 MNHEY, CDR2 SVGAGI. The CDR3 loop reads CASSSSGGRQFF. DNA for the CDR3: TGTGCCAGCAGCTCCAGCGGGGGGAGGCAGTTCTTC.

The V call is TRBV11-2, the J call TRBJ2-3; TRBD2 might be the D (6 bases). Germline V gives CDR1 SGHAT, CDR2 FQNNGV. The length of the CDR3 is 14 residues. Trimming took off 1 base at V and 4 bases at J, with 9 bases between the two ends. The CDR3 DNA follows: TGTGCCAGCAGCTTAGCCCCTAGCGCAGATACGCAGTATTTT. Its protein product is CASSLAPSADTQYF.

V is TRBV12-3 or TRBV12-4 and J is TRBJ2-1, with D perhaps matching TRBD2 (6 bases). The CDR3 extends over 11 amino acids. V lost 5 bases and J lost 9, with 8 bases in between. CDR3 in amino acids: CASSISGEQFF. As DNA, the CDR3 is TGTGCCAGCAGTATTAGCGGTGAGCAGTTCTTC.

The chain links TRBV20-1 to TRBJ1-5; maybe TRBD1 (6 bases). V lost 1 base and J 10 bases, leaving 17 bases between the germline ends. Germline-derived CDR1 and CDR2 are DFQATT and SNEGSKA (reference sequence). The CDR3 has 14 amino acids. The CDR3 sequence is CSARAGVGGRPQHF. The CDR3 coding sequence is TGCAGTGCTAGAGCGGGGGTTGGGGGGCGCCCCCAGCATTTT.

This chain links TRBV7-8 with TRBJ2-7, with 9 positions matching TRBD2. Germline V gene lookup returns CDR1 SGHVS and CDR2 FQNEAQ. The CDR3 covers 15 residues. Unmatched junction bases numbered 10, after V lost 8 bases and J lost 2 bases. CDR3 amino acids: CASRPPGLAAYEQYF. Here the CDR3 DNA reads TGTGCCAGCCGCCCCCCGGGACTAGCAGCCTACGAGCAGTACTTC.

This clonotype has just one count. V is TRBV11-2 and J is TRBJ2-1; 9 bases are shared with TRBD2. The CDR3 is 16 residues long. The germline CDR1 and CDR2 sequences are SGHAT and FQNNGV. V lost 5 bases and J lost 7; bases outside the gene matches: 12. This CDR3 reads CASSPALAGAGNEQFF. CDR3 DNA sequence: TGTGCCAGCAGCCCGGCCTTAGCGGGAGCAGGTAATGAGCAGTTCTTC.

The rearrangement uses TRBV7-3 and TRBJ2-5, with D perhaps TRBD1 or TRBD2 (6 bases each). There are 14 residues in the CDR3. V lost 1 base to trimming and J lost 7 bases, with 13 bases between them. In germline, CDR1 is SGHTA, CDR2 FQGTGA. As DNA, the CDR3 is TGTGCCAGCAGCTTAAAAGGGGGTAGCGGGACCCAGTACTTC. It yields the protein CASSLKGGSGTQYF. Together with reference TRBV7-3 and TRBJ2-5, the CDR3 gives the full variable domain: GAGVSQTPSNKVTEKGKYVELRCDPISGHTALYWYRQSLGQGPEFLIYFQGTGAADDSGLPNDRFFAVRPEGSVSTLKIQRTERGDSAVYLCASSLKGGSGTQYFGPGTRLLVL.

The rearrangement uses TRBV15 and TRBJ2-1; D not certain. The CDR3 extends over 13 amino acids. With 1 base removed from V and 6 bases from J, the gap between germline ends came to 7 bases. In germline, CDR1 is LNHNV, CDR2 YYDKDF (reference sequence). The CDR3 region is CATSRARINEQFF. For the CDR3, the DNA is TGTGCCACCAGCAGAGCGCGCATCAATGAGCAGTTCTTC.

The genes are TRBV7-9 and TRBJ1-2; 8 nucleotides align to TRBD1. This CDR3 has 14 amino acids. V shed 6 bases, J shed 8 bases, and the junction held 11 bases outside the gene matches. CDR1 is SEHNR and CDR2 is FQNEAQ in the germline V gene (reference sequence). The CDR3 loop reads CASSKNQGATGYTF. CDR3 DNA: TGTGCCAGCAGTAAAAACCAGGGGGCGACGGGCTACACCTTC.